Listed below are T cell receptor beta chains from one sample, sequenced in a study of blood T cell repertoires in COVID-19. Libraries were prepared by immunoSEQ multiplex PCR; TCRdb keeps only in-frame clonotypes and omits some of them. There are roughly 150,000 clones in the sample; around 89% occur only once, and about 28% lies in the top ten. Sequencing used peripheral blood. These receptors were obtained from a human donor in a cohort sampled during active COVID-19. CDR3s include the opening cysteine and the closing phenylalanine or tryptophan. A D gene is named only where the DNA matches it firmly. Size is stated for part of the rows, as once, few or many counts, or as a class when the clone is expanded.

V	length	size	D	J	DNA	CDR3
TRBV5-1	20	NA	TRBD2	TRBJ2-3	TGCGCCAGCAGCCCTTATCCCAACACTAGCGGGGGGGCCGGCACAGATACGCAGTATTTT	CASSPYPNTSGGAGTDTQYF
TRBV6-5	15	NA	NA	TRBJ1-3	TGTGCCAGCCCTGCGGGTGAAGGTCCTGGAAACACCATATATTTT	CASPAGEGPGNTIYF
TRBV19	15	NA	TRBD1	TRBJ2-7	TGTGCCAGTAGTTCTAGGACAGGGTTTTCCTACGAGCAGTACTTC	CASSSRTGFSYEQYF
TRBV30	15	few	NA	TRBJ1-6	TGTGCCTGGAGTGTAGAGAGCTCCTATAATTCACCCCTCCACTTT	CAWSVESSYNSPLHF
TRBV15	14	NA	TRBD1	TRBJ2-7	TGTGCCACCACCCGGGACAGGGGAACCTACGAGCAGTACTTC	CATTRDRGTYEQYF
TRBV5-1	15	NA	TRBD1	TRBJ2-5	TGCGCCAGCAGCTTCTGGACAGGGGGCCGGGAGACCCAGTACTTC	CASSFWTGGRETQYF
TRBV18	15	once	TRBD1	TRBJ2-7	TGTGCCAGCTCACCACGGTCAGGGGGCAGGTACGAGCAGTACTTC	CASSPRSGGRYEQYF
TRBV11-3	16	NA	TRBD1	TRBJ2-7	TGTGCCAGCACCTGGCCCGGGGACAGCAATGCCTACGAGCAGTACTTC	CASTWPGDSNAYEQYF
TRBV6-5	14	NA	TRBD1	TRBJ2-1	TGTGCCAGCAGACCGGGACAGGGTATCGATGAGCAGTTCTTC	CASRPGQGIDEQFF
TRBV5-4	16	once	TRBD2	TRBJ2-3	TGTGCCAGCAGCCCCTTAGCGGGGGGTGCCACAGATACGCAGTATTTT	CASSPLAGGATDTQYF
TRBV11-2	14	NA	NA	TRBJ2-7	TGTGCCAGCAGCTTGTCCGGGACACCTTACGAGCAGTACTTC	CASSLSGTPYEQYF
TRBV6-5	14	NA	NA	TRBJ2-4	TGTGCCAGCAGGCTCAGCGGGGCCAAAAACATTCAGTACTTC	CASRLSGAKNIQYF
TRBV11-2	15	NA	NA	TRBJ1-2	TGTGCCAGCAGCTTAGCGTCGATGGGCAACTATGGCTACACCTTC	CASSLASMGNYGYTF
TRBV4-1	14	NA	NA	TRBJ2-7	TGCGCCAGCAGCCAAGAGGACACCCTCTACGAGCAGTACTTC	CASSQEDTLYEQYF
TRBV4-3	15	few	NA	TRBJ1-5	TGCGCCAGCAGCCAAGAGTACGGGGGGAATCAGCCCCAGCATTTT	CASSQEYGGNQPQHF
TRBV9	15	few	NA	TRBJ1-5	TGTGCCAGCAGCGAAGCGGGATTGCCCTATCAGCCCCAGCATTTT	CASSEAGLPYQPQHF
TRBV11-3	14	NA	TRBD1	TRBJ2-5	TGTGCCAGCAGCTTAGGATACAGGGGGGAGCCCCAGTACTTC	CASSLGYRGEPQYF
TRBV19	15	few	NA	TRBJ2-2	TGTGCCACCAACAATCGGGGAGTTAACACCGGGGAGCTGTTTTTT	CATNNRGVNTGELFF
TRBV12-3/TRBV12-4	13	once	TRBD1	TRBJ2-7	TGTGCCAGCAGTCGGACAGGCTCCTACGAGCAGTACTTC	CASSRTGSYEQYF
TRBV12-3/TRBV12-4	13	NA	TRBD2	TRBJ2-1	TGTGCCAGTCGGGCGGGGGGGCCGGATGAGCAGTTCTTC	CASRAGGPDEQFF
TRBV7-3	13	few	NA	TRBJ2-5	TGTGCCAGCGCTTGGGGGCTAGGAGAGACCCAGTACTTC	CASAWGLGETQYF
TRBV13	15	NA	TRBD1	TRBJ2-5	TGTGCCAGCATCTCTTCGACAGGGGGAGTCGAGACCCAGTACTTC	CASISSTGGVETQYF
TRBV5-1	14	NA	TRBD1	TRBJ1-4	TGCGCCAGCAGCGTCGGGACAGTTAATGAAAAACTGTTTTTT	CASSVGTVNEKLFF
TRBV5-1	16	NA	TRBD1	TRBJ2-7	TGCGCCAGCAGCTTTGGGACAGGGGTAATTACGTACGAGCAGTACTTC	CASSFGTGVITYEQYF
TRBV27	16	NA	NA	TRBJ1-4	TGTGCCAGCAGTTCAACCCGGGATCAGGGAGGTGAAAAACTGTTTTTT	CASSSTRDQGGEKLFF
TRBV4-3	19	NA	TRBD2	TRBJ2-2	TGCGCCAGCAGCCAACTAACTCCCGGACTAGCGGAGAACACCGGGGAGCTGTTTTTT	CASSQLTPGLAENTGELFF
TRBV27	18	NA	NA	TRBJ1-6	TGTGCCAGCAGTTTATCCGGACCTCGGGCAGGGGTAGATTCACCCCTCCACTTT	CASSLSGPRAGVDSPLHF
TRBV5-1	15	NA	NA	TRBJ2-5	TGCGCCAGCAGCTTGGCCGGGTCCAACCAAGAGACCCAGTACTTC	CASSLAGSNQETQYF
TRBV12-3/TRBV12-4	13	once	NA	TRBJ2-4	TGTGCCAGCAGATACAGCGGAGGGGACATTCAGTACTTC	CASRYSGGDIQYF